Each of the 9 T cell receptor beta chains below was sequenced from the same sample in a study of cytomegalovirus exposure and HLA in healthy donors. The PCR had 60 Vbeta and 13 Jbeta primers. The method was immunoSEQ multiplex PCR; TCRdb's version includes in-frame clones alone and lacks a portion of them. In the table there are about 92,000 clones, about 85% of which are singletons. Material: PBMCs. These receptors all stem from a girl under 10 years old in good health and CMV-seropositive.

The rearrangement joins TRBV30 to TRBJ2-1, with 10 bases that match TRBD1. Germline values: CDR1 GTSNPN, CDR2 SVGIG (reference sequence). Losses at the gene ends were 8 bases for V and 5 bases for J; bases not matched to a gene: 12. This CDR3 spans 15 amino acids. CDR3 coding DNA: TGTGCCAGTACCGCAGGACAGGGGGGGGACAATGAGCAGTTCTTC. It yields the protein CASTAGQGGDNEQFF.

This chain joins TRBV5-4 and TRBJ1-1, with D maybe TRBD1 (5 bases). V lost 4 bases, J lost 3 bases, and 10 bases lay in between. Germline CDR1 reads SGHNT; CDR2 reads YYREEE (reference sequence). The CDR3 has 13 amino acids. The DNA of the CDR3 is TGTGCCAGCAGCCCCGGAGGGGACACTGAAGCTTTCTTT. Translating it yields CASSPGGDTEAFF.

The sample holds a few counts of this clone. The V call is TRBV28, the J call TRBJ2-7, with a tentative D call TRBD2 (5 bases). Trimming left V 2 bases short and J 2 bases short, with 13 bases between. The CDR3 is 15 amino acids. The V gene's germline CDR1 is MDHEN and CDR2 SYDVKM. CDR3 in amino acids: CASSLPAGPTYEQYF. The CDR3 coding sequence is TGTGCCAGCAGTTTACCGGCGGGCCCAACCTACGAGCAGTACTTC. The complete variable domain, with remaining parts taken from reference TRBV28 and TRBJ2-7, reads DVKVTQSSRYLVKRTGEKVFLECVQDMDHENMFWYRQDPGLGLRLIYFSYDVKMKEKGDIPEGYSVSREKKERFSLILESASTNQTSMYLCASSLPAGPTYEQYFGPGTRLTVT.

This clone was recorded once. The V gene is TRBV9, the J gene TRBJ2-2, with 10 bases fitting TRBD2. The V gene's germline CDR1 is SGDLS and CDR2 YYNGEE. V shed 3 bases and J 1 base; nucleotides not matched to a gene: 12. CDR3 length: 19 residues. CDR3 amino acids: CASSAKRLAGTRNTGELFF. CDR3 nucleotide sequence: TGTGCCAGCAGCGCCAAAAGACTAGCGGGTACCCGGAACACCGGGGAGCTGTTTTTT.

This clone was counted a few times. The gene calls are TRBV7-9 and TRBJ1-4; no definite D call. The V gene's germline CDR1 is SEHNR and CDR2 FQNEAQ (reference sequence). The CDR3 runs 15 residues. V lost 1 base and J lost 0, with 6 bases in between. CDR3 sequence (DNA): TGTGCCAGCAGCTTAGGACTTGCAACTAATGAAAAACTGTTTTTT. This gives the protein CASSLGLATNEKLFF. Looking up the rest from reference TRBV7-9 and TRBJ1-4 gives the full variable domain: DTGVSQNPRHKITKRGQNVTFRCDPISEHNRLYWYRQTLGQGPEFLTYFQNEAQLEKSRLLSDRFSAERPKGSFSTLEIQRTEQGDSAMYLCASSLGLATNEKLFFGSGTQLSVL.

The chain recombines TRBV7-6 with TRBJ2-1; tentative D call: TRBD1 (7 bases). Trimming cost V 5 bases and J 6 bases, with 14 bases left between them. Germline loops: CDR1 SGHVS, CDR2 FNYEAQ. The CDR3 totals 14 residues. CDR3 protein: CASSQGGVGNEQFF. CDR3 DNA: TGTGCCAGCAGCCAGGGGGGCGTTGGCAATGAGCAGTTCTTC.

The rearrangement joins TRBV18 to TRBJ1-1; D gene unclear. This CDR3 is built from 14 residues. Trimming cost V 6 bases and J 1 base, with 12 bases left between them. In germline, CDR1 is KGHSH, CDR2 LQKENI. The CDR3 here is CASSYSSGNTEAFF. DNA of the CDR3: TGTGCCAGCTCCTATTCTTCCGGGAACACTGAAGCTTTCTTT.

The table lists this clone with a few counts. The rearrangement joins TRBV28 to TRBJ1-2; a weak D match, TRBD1 (5 bases). CDR1 and CDR2 (germline): MDHEN, SYDVKM. The CDR3 has 14 residues. V was clipped by 6 bases and J by 2 bases, with 13 bases between them. The CDR3 bases are TGTGCCAGCAGCGGAGGGACTGCGAACTATGGCTACACCTTC. It is translated as CASSGGTANYGYTF.

The chain uses TRBV6-5 and TRBJ1-1, with 7 bases identical to TRBD1. Germline trimming cut 8 bases from V and 5 bases from J; bases unmatched to any gene: 11. The germline V gene has CDR1 MNHEY and CDR2 SVGAGI. CDR3 length: 14 residues. The CDR3 nucleotides are TGTGCCAGCGGGGAGACAGGGTTGGAGACTGAAGCTTTCTTT. Its translation is CASGETGLETEAFF.